This is a list of T cell receptor beta chains from one sample in a study of Graves' ophthalmopathy and Graves' hyperthyroidism. In TCRdb, the multiplex PCR reads were re-called with MiXCR into one record per CDR3 protein. The sample holds about 220,000 distinct CDR3 sequences, around a fifth seen once. Sequencing was done on a sample of peripheral blood. The receptor source for this set is a woman aged 45 to 65 with Graves' ophthalmopathy. The CDR3 runs from the conserved cysteine through the conserved F or W. A D gene is named only where the DNA matches it firmly. Size is omitted from some rows. Given values are once, few, many or a class for expanded clones.

j_call d_call cdr3_length v_call clone_size cdr3_nt cdr3_aa
TRBJ2-7 TRBD2 16 TRBV5-1 NA TGCGCCAGCAGCTTGGGGGTAGCGGGAGGGCCGGAGGAGCAGTACTTC CASSLGVAGGPEEQYF
TRBJ1-2 NA 14 TRBV6-1 many TGTGCCAGCAGCGAAATTGGACAGAACTATGGCTACACCTTC CASSEIGQNYGYTF
TRBJ1-1 NA 15 TRBV3-1 NA TGTGCCAGCAGCCAAGATAATGGAGGGGCGCGGGTAGCTTTCTTT CASSQDNGGARVAFF
TRBJ1-1 TRBD1 14 TRBV6-5 many TGTGCCAGCAGAAACCGGGACAGGGTATCTGAAGCTTTCTTT CASRNRDRVSEAFF
TRBJ2-4 NA 16 TRBV3-1 many TGTGCCAGCAGCCAAGAACCTGGGGGCGCCAAAAACATTCAGTACTTC CASSQEPGGAKNIQYF
TRBJ1-1 NA 15 TRBV6-2/TRBV6-3 NA TGTGCCAGCAGTTACCATAGGACGGTTAACACTGAAGCTTTCTTT CASSYHRTVNTEAFF
TRBJ1-3 NA 15 TRBV7-2 many TGTGCCAGCAGCTCGACAGTGCACTCTGGAAACACCATATATTTT CASSSTVHSGNTIYF
TRBJ2-5 TRBD2 14 TRBV5-1 many TGCGCCAGCAGCAGCTTTGCGGGAGGGGAGACCCAGTACTTC CASSSFAGGETQYF
TRBJ1-3 TRBD1 14 TRBV7-2 NA TGTGCCAGCAGCCCTGGACAGGGACGAAACACCATATATTTT CASSPGQGRNTIYF
TRBJ2-4 NA 16 TRBV28 NA TGTGCCAGCATTCCTGAAAACAGGGTAGCCAAAAACATTCAGTACTTC CASIPENRVAKNIQYF
TRBJ2-2 NA 15 TRBV24-1 NA TGTGCCACCAGTGATGCGGGGGCGAGGACCGGGGAGCTGTTTTTT CATSDAGARTGELFF
TRBJ1-3 NA 14 TRBV10-1 once TGCGCCAGCTCCGTGGGGCCTTGTGGAAACACCATATATTTT CASSVGPCGNTIYF
TRBJ2-7 NA 14 TRBV25-1 NA TGTGCCAGCAGTGAATCGACTACTTCCTACGAGCAGTACTTC CASSESTTSYEQYF
TRBJ2-7 NA 13 TRBV27 many TGTGCCAGCAGTCCCCGCGTCGCCTACGAGCAGTACTTC CASSPRVAYEQYF
TRBJ2-4 TRBD1 15 TRBV12-3/TRBV12-4 many TGTGCCAGCAGCAACCCACAGGGGGCCAAAAACATTCAGTACTTC CASSNPQGAKNIQYF
TRBJ2-5 TRBD2 15 TRBV2 NA TGTGCCAGCACCCCCGTAGCGGGAGGCCAAGAGACCCCGTACTTC CASTPVAGGQETPYF
TRBJ2-2 TRBD1 15 TRBV6-1 many TGTGCCAGCGGACTCAGGGGGCGTGGGGCCGGGGAGCTGTTTTTT CASGLRGRGAGELFF
TRBJ2-3 NA 15 TRBV20-1 many TGCAGTGCTGCCCAGTCGGAGGGGGGGACAGATACGCAGTATTTT CSAAQSEGGTDTQYF
TRBJ2-7 TRBD1 14 TRBV9 many TGTGCCAGCAGCGCGGACAGGGGCGTTTACGAGCAGTACTTC CASSADRGVYEQYF
TRBJ1-2 TRBD1 17 TRBV28 many TGTGCCAGCAGTTCCACCACGAACAGGGGGGTGGGCTATGGCTACACCTTC CASSSTTNRGVGYGYTF
TRBJ1-2 NA 15 TRBV6-4 many TGTGCCAGCAGTGACTCATTCCGCGGAGGTGCTGGCTACACCTTC CASSDSFRGGAGYTF
TRBJ1-1 NA 13 TRBV5-1 many TGCGCCAGCAGCTTGGCACAGTTGACTGAAGCTTTCTTT CASSLAQLTEAFF
TRBJ1-1 NA 19 TRBV4-2 few TGTGCCAGCAGCCAAAGGAGACAAGCCCTGACAACCTCGAACACTGAAGCTTTCTTT CASSQRRQALTTSNTEAFF
TRBJ1-1 NA 13 TRBV7-3 many TGTGCCAGCAGCAGGACGGTGAACACTGAAGCTTTCTTT CASSRTVNTEAFF
TRBJ2-2 TRBD2 17 TRBV15 many TGTGCCACCAGCGGACCACGAACTAGCGCCCACACCGGGGAGCTGTTTTTT CATSGPRTSAHTGELFF
TRBJ1-1 NA 15 TRBV6-1 NA TGTGCCAGCAGTGATTCGGTCGTCCTGAACACTGAAGCTTTCTTT CASSDSVVLNTEAFF
TRBJ1-1 NA 15 TRBV7-2 NA TGTGCCAGCAGCTTAGCGCTAAGTGGGAACACTGAAGCTTTCTTT CASSLALSGNTEAFF
TRBJ2-7 NA 15 TRBV30 few TGTGCCTGGAGTGGGCTGAGCGGACGAATTAACGAGCAGTACTTC CAWSGLSGRINEQYF
TRBJ2-7 NA 16 TRBV3-1 NA TGTGCCAGCAGCCAAGACTTCACCACAGGTTCGGGCGAGCAGTACTTC CASSQDFTTGSGEQYF
TRBJ2-7 TRBD2 15 TRBV20-1 many TGCAGTGCTAGACCGGGGAGGGACGGGGCCTACGAGCAGTACTTC CSARPGRDGAYEQYF
TRBJ2-5 NA 14 TRBV29-1 many TGCAGCGTTGAATTGGGGGGAGCAGGAGAGACCCAGTACTTC CSVELGGAGETQYF
TRBJ2-2 TRBD1 16 TRBV7-3 NA TGTGCCAGCAGCTCGGGGACAGGGGCGGGCACCGGGGAGCTGTTTTTT CASSSGTGAGTGELFF
TRBJ1-1 NA 13 TRBV6-5 many TGTGCCAGCACCCAGGGGATGAACACTGAAGCTTTCTTT CASTQGMNTEAFF
TRBJ1-1 NA 14 TRBV28 many TGTGCCAGCAGTTTACCAGGGAGGAACACTGAAGCTTTCTTT CASSLPGRNTEAFF
TRBJ1-1 TRBD1 14 TRBV25-1 many TGTGCCAGCAGTACCGGACAGGGCATCGCTGAAGCTTTCTTT CASSTGQGIAEAFF
TRBJ1-6 TRBD1 16 TRBV6-1 few TGTGCCAGCAGTGAAGAGGGACAGAATTATAATTCACCCCTCCACTTT CASSEEGQNYNSPLHF
TRBJ1-2 NA 13 TRBV28 many TGTGCCAGCAGTTTAGTCGCAGGGGTGGGCTACACCTTC CASSLVAGVGYTF
TRBJ1-2 TRBD1 17 TRBV5-1 many TGCGCCAGCAGCCCCGGGACAGGGGGACGGGGAGGCTATGGCTACACCTTC CASSPGTGGRGGYGYTF
TRBJ2-7 NA 13 TRBV20-1 NA TGCAGTGCCCCCCGAGTTGGGACCTACGAGCAGTACTTC CSAPRVGTYEQYF
TRBJ1-6 TRBD1 12 TRBV20-1 NA TGCAGTGCTAGAGAAGACAGGGAGCGTTTCCACTTT CSAREDRERFHF
TRBJ1-4 NA 13 TRBV29-1 many TGCAGCGTGAGGGTGTCAACTAATGAAAAACTGTTTTTT CSVRVSTNEKLFF
TRBJ2-5 NA 14 TRBV24-1 many TGTGCCACCAGTGACCCCCGGGACATTGAGACCCAGTACTTC CATSDPRDIETQYF
TRBJ2-5 NA 15 TRBV18 few TGTGCCAGCTCACCCTCAAGGACATCCGTCGGGACCCAGTACTTC CASSPSRTSVGTQYF